This T cell receptor beta chain appears in the sequencing data of a study of blood T cell repertoires in COVID-19 (dated by TCRdb to 2019 to 2021). For the wider study: The collaborator samples originated in the United States, Italy and Spain and spanned the acute and convalescent phases of COVID-19. Nearly every sample came with metadata listing a de-identified subject ID, COVID-19 status, age in years and sex. The samples were drawn from two sources: the first 160 participants of the ongoing ImmuneRACE study, and 1,254 subjects contributed by 6 global collaborators. The material from the prospective study consisted of cDNA or gDNA derived from T cells, B-cell-depleted T cells, or PBMCs. HLA class I and class II types, where available, came from metadata supplied by the sample provider rather than from assay-based typing. The repertoires were released in a freely available public database intended as a resource for research on the immune response to SARS-CoV-2. The dataset comprised deeply sampled blood TCRbeta repertoires from subjects exposed to, actively infected with, or recovered from COVID-19.

The CDR1 and CDR2 encoded by the germline V gene are SQVTM and ANQGSEA. Trimmed from V: 3 bases; trimmed from J: 5 bases; junction bases lacking a gene match: 6. The CDR3 contains 14 residues, cysteine and phenylalanine counted. The retained sequence is limited to the CDR3, 42 bases, with the frame set at the first base. Notes on this clone: Its antigen remains unidentified. Base qualities were left out, and no much larger clone turns up one base away.

A second Seattle source provided samples from volunteer blood donors who had recovered from COVID-19. Whole blood was collected in K2EDTA tubes by collaborating institutions according to the institutions' own protocols. For TCRbeta analysis, collaborators shipped samples in one of three forms: frozen whole blood, isolated PBMCs, or DNA extracted from either of those sample types. Broader findings and caveats from the paper: The quantity of clinical and demographic metadata differed by source and by participant and was supplied without curation.

TCRbeta CDR3 regions were amplified from genomic DNA by means of the immunoSEQ Assay, a bias-controlled multiplex PCR. The published analysis was carried out like this. The number of nucleated cells in each sample was estimated from the amplification of reference gene primers within the assay. To quantify the absolute abundance of each unique TCRbeta CDR3 rearrangement, sequence reads were collapsed and filtered. For each sample, productive Simpson clonality was calculated by taking the square root of Simpson's diversity index across productive rearrangements. Not all clones reach the TCRdb copy of this immuneACCESS table, which keeps in-frame sequences only. Checked studies attribute under half of the gap to unresolved V genes and leave the rest unexplained. V and J calls plus clone size are reproduced from that table; the DNA served to infer D and trimming. The sample yields approximately 170,000 clones; about 80% were counted once. The ten largest clones take up 13% of the sample.

The sample was peripheral blood. Recombination linked TRBV29-1 to TRBJ2-5; 10 bases in the junction line up with TRBD2. The source is a man between 65 and 80 years old who had recovered from COVID-19. In nucleotides, the sequence is TGCAGCGTTGACGGAGCGGGAGGGTGGGAGACCCAGTACTTC. It codes for CSVDGAGGWETQYF.